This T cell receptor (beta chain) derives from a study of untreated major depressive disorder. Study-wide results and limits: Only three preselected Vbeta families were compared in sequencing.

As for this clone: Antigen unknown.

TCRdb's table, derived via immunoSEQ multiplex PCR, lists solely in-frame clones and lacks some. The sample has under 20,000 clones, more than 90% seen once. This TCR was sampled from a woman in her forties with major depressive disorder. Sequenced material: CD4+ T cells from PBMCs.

The CDR3 coding sequence is TGCGCCAGCAGCTACGGACAGAGCACCGGGGAGCTGTTTTTT. Translated: CASSYGQSTGELFF. The rearrangement links TRBV5-1 to TRBJ2-2; the D gene is possibly TRBD1 (6 bases). Germline loops: CDR1 SGHRS, CDR2 YFSETQ. The CDR3 spans 14 residues. V shed 3 bases and J shed 4 bases, with 10 bases lying between them. Together with reference TRBV5-1 and TRBJ2-2, the CDR3 gives the full variable domain: KAGVTQTPRYLIKTRGQQVTLSCSPISGHRSVSWYQQTPGQGLQFLFEYFSETQRNKGNFPGRFSGRQFSNSRSEMNVSTLELGDSALYLCASSYGQSTGELFFGEGSRLTVL.